This T cell receptor (beta chain) stems from a study of PD-1 blockade in classical Hodgkin lymphoma. Study results and caveats: Prior therapy or disease activity may underlie the repertoire differences, whose causes remain undefined. Newly diagnosed patients reportedly had lower baseline TCR diversity than healthy donors.

The CDR3 is made up of 13 amino acids. V gave up 0 bases and J gave up 5 bases, with 6 bases separating them. Germline V lookup: CDR1 SGDLS, CDR2 YYNGEE. Here immunoSEQ multiplex PCR was the method, and the copy in TCRdb shows in-frame clones only, minus some. The sample has 20,000 to 25,000 clones, approximately 94% seen once. In its sample, this clone was seen once. The antigen is not known. The time point is: newly diagnosed, previously untreated cHL patient sample. The chain uses TRBV9 and TRBJ2-1; no reliable D call. Input material: peripheral blood mononuclear cells (PBMCs). The clonotype was recovered from a human donor with classical Hodgkin lymphoma. CDR3 amino acids: CASSVVGDNEQFF. In DNA, the CDR3 is TGTGCCAGCAGCGTAGTTGGGGACAATGAGCAGTTCTTC.